The 29 T cell receptor beta chains in this list originate from one sample, sequenced in a study of T cell changes during pregnancy in multiple sclerosis. Generated by immunoSEQ multiplex PCR, the TCRdb table keeps only in-frame clones and is missing some. Of about 84,000 clones in the sample, nearly 95% were seen once. The sample consisted of peripheral blood, taken in the second trimester of pregnancy. These receptors came from a female donor in good health, enrolled as a control in a pregnancy study.

The chain has TRBV30 and TRBJ2-7, with D uncertain. The V end was cut by 0 bases, the J end by 2 bases, with 11 bases between. The CDR3 loop spans 14 amino acids. The germline V gene has CDR1 GTSNPN and CDR2 SVGIG (reference sequence). The DNA for the CDR3 is TGTGCCTGGAGTGTAACAGATGGCCCCTACGAGCAGTACTTC. This encodes CAWSVTDGPYEQYF.

This chain uses TRBV6-5 with TRBJ2-7; D unresolved. CDR3 size: 13 residues. Germline V gives CDR1 MNHEY, CDR2 SVGAGI. Trimming removed 3 bases at V and 7 bases at J, with 13 bases between. DNA of the CDR3: TGTGCCAGCAGTTATCCGGCCGCGGAAGAGCAGTACTTC. Its translation is CASSYPAAEEQYF.

The chain couples TRBV19 to TRBJ2-1, with 11 bases that match TRBD2. The CDR3 has 15 residues. Germline CDR1 LNHDA, CDR2 SQIVND (reference sequence). V was clipped by 1 base and J by 4 bases; unmatched bases: 0. CDR3 sequence: CASSIASGRYNEQFF. For the CDR3, the DNA is TGTGCCAGTAGTATAGCTAGCGGGAGGTACAATGAGCAGTTCTTC.

This clone has a single count. The gene calls are TRBV6-1 and TRBJ1-6; D is possibly TRBD1 (6 bases). Germline CDR1 reads MNHNS; CDR2 reads SASEGT. CDR3 length: 20 amino acids. The germline V and J ends were trimmed by 4 bases and 10 bases, with 32 bases remaining between them. The CDR3 loop reads CASSVLRDIRGRHVRSPLHF. In DNA, the CDR3 is TGTGCCAGCAGTGTACTCCGGGACATTAGAGGCCGGCATGTGCGCTCACCCCTCCACTTT.

CDR3 sequence reads: CASSPSWASSGNTIYF. The CDR3 DNA is TGTGCCAGCAGCCCCTCCTGGGCCTCCTCTGGAAACACCATATATTTT. The chain links TRBV11-2 to TRBJ1-3; D is uncertain. This CDR3 has 16 amino acids. Germline lookup yields CDR1 SGHAT and CDR2 FQNNGV. V lost 5 bases to trimming and J lost 0 bases, with 14 bases between them.

V and J are TRBV5-1 and TRBJ2-1; 8 bases are shared with TRBD2. Germline V CDR1 and CDR2: SGHRS, YFSETQ. With V trimmed by 3 bases and J by 8 bases, 7 bases remained unmatched. The CDR3 totals 14 residues. The CDR3 loop is CASSSGGGSHEQFF. CDR3 coding DNA: TGCGCCAGCAGCTCCGGGGGGGGCAGCCATGAGCAGTTCTTC.

The chain combines TRBV2 with TRBJ1-1; D unclear. The CDR3 is 13 amino acids. Trimming shortened V by 5 bases and J by 4 bases, and 11 bases separated the two germline ends. In germline, CDR1 is SNHLY, CDR2 FYNNEI. The CDR3 loop is CASSSEGSTEAFF. The CDR3 DNA sequence: TGTGCCAGCAGTTCGGAGGGTAGCACTGAAGCTTTCTTT.

The rearrangement links TRBV5-5 to TRBJ2-5; 7 bases agree with TRBD2. The CDR3 spans 15 residues. J gave up 7 bases and V 0 bases, and 9 bases lay outside the gene matches. Germline-derived CDR1 and CDR2 are SGHKS and YYEKEE (reference sequence). The chain's CDR3 is CASSLGGEGFGTQYF. In DNA form, the CDR3 reads TGTGCCAGCAGCTTGGGAGGGGAGGGGTTCGGGACCCAGTACTTC.

The chain uses TRBV4-1 and TRBJ2-7; D unclear. The V and J ends lost 4 bases and 7 bases respectively, with 20 bases between them. The CDR3 sequence is 15 residues long. Germline CDR1 is MGHRA and CDR2 is YSYEKL. The CDR3 DNA is TGCGCCAGCAGCCGCTACTCGGAAACCTCGAGGGAGCAGTACTTC. Amino acid sequence: CASSRYSETSREQYF.

The chain carries TRBV27 and TRBJ2-3; 9 bases line up with TRBD2. Per germline, CDR1 MNHEY and CDR2 SMNVEV (reference sequence). After removal of 4 bases from V and 6 bases from J, the junction contained 11 bases not matched to a gene. This CDR3 is built from 16 residues. In DNA, the CDR3 is TGTGCCAGCAGTTCCTCTTATAGCGGGAGAGGGGATACGCAGTATTTT. As protein: CASSSSYSGRGDTQYF.

The CDR3 reads CASSPGGLDRGSGDGYTF. CDR3 in DNA: TGTGCCAGCAGCCCCGGAGGCCTTGACAGGGGGTCCGGGGATGGCTACACCTTC. This chain connects TRBV4-2 to TRBJ1-2; TRBD1 matches 9 bases. The length of the CDR3 is 18 residues. Trimming at V came to 4 bases and at J to 6 bases, leaving 18 bases not matched to a gene. Germline CDR1 and CDR2: LGHNA and YNFKEQ.

The rearrangement joins TRBV5-8 to TRBJ1-5; tentative D call: TRBD1 (5 bases). Trimming removed 5 bases from V and 3 bases from J, with 12 bases in between. Germline CDR1 reads SGHTS; CDR2 reads YDEGEE. The CDR3 totals 14 residues. The CDR3 protein is CASSKDIFNQPQHF. DNA for the CDR3: TGTGCCAGCAGTAAGGACATCTTCAATCAGCCCCAGCATTTT.

This clone was seen only a few times. The CDR3 DNA is TGTGCCACCAGCAGAGAAGGGGCAGGGGGTTCTGAAAAACTGTTTTTT. It specifies CATSREGAGGSEKLFF. This chain links TRBV15 with TRBJ1-4; 7 bases align to TRBD1. This CDR3 comprises 16 residues. With 0 bases clipped from V and 7 bases from J, the junction kept 8 bases outside the gene matches. Germline-derived CDR1 and CDR2 are LNHNV and YYDKDF (reference sequence).

V is TRBV5-4 and J is TRBJ2-7; possibly TRBD2 for D (5 bases). The CDR3 is 14 residues long. Germline lookup yields CDR1 SGHNT and CDR2 YYREEE (reference sequence). The germline V and J ends were trimmed by 5 bases and 2 bases, with 14 bases remaining between them. This chain's CDR3 is CASRRGADPYEQYF. CDR3 sequence (DNA): TGTGCCAGCAGGCGAGGAGCGGATCCCTACGAGCAGTACTTC.

The chain links TRBV2 to TRBJ2-7; maybe TRBD2 (6 bases). The CDR3 runs 14 residues. Trimming took 6 bases from V and 2 from J, leaving 14 bases between them. Germline V gives CDR1 SNHLY, CDR2 FYNNEI. Here the CDR3 reads CASSTGTSTYEQYF. The CDR3 bases are TGTGCCAGCAGCACCGGGACTTCCACCTACGAGCAGTACTTC.

The chain employs TRBV28 and TRBJ1-5; possible D gene TRBD1, 5 bases. The germline gives CDR1 MDHEN, CDR2 SYDVKM. The CDR3 contains 15 residues. The V and J ends lost 7 bases and 5 bases respectively, with 18 bases between them. CDR3: CASTPGLGDYQPQHF. CDR3 nucleotide sequence: TGTGCCAGCACCCCCGGGTTGGGGGACTATCAGCCCCAGCATTTT.

The chain recombines TRBV10-2 with TRBJ2-3, with D possibly being TRBD2 (6 bases). The germline gives CDR1 WSHSY, CDR2 SAAADI. The CDR3 is 14 residues long. Trimming pared 6 bases from V and 0 bases from J, leaving 10 bases between. CDR3: CASRDYPSTDTQYF. The CDR3 nucleotides are TGCGCCAGCAGGGACTACCCTAGCACAGATACGCAGTATTTT.

J is TRBJ1-2 and V is TRBV6-5; TRBD1 is a possible D gene (5 bases). CDR3 length: 14 residues. Germline CDR1 and CDR2: MNHEY and SVGAGI. The V end was cut by 7 bases, the J end by 5 bases, with 17 bases between. The CDR3 loop is CASTTGLLFYGYTF. The CDR3 DNA sequence: TGTGCCAGCACAACAGGCCTCCTCTTTTATGGCTACACCTTC.

This clone appeared a single time. The chain uses TRBV7-2 and TRBJ2-1, with D possibly TRBD2 on 5 matching bases. Germline V CDR1 and CDR2: SGHTA, FQGNSA. Trimming pared 5 bases from V and 0 bases from J, leaving 14 bases between. This CDR3 is 16 amino acids long. This CDR3 is CASSPEAGSSYNEQFF. For the CDR3, the DNA is TGTGCCAGCAGCCCCGAGGCGGGCAGCTCCTACAATGAGCAGTTCTTC.

This chain connects TRBV6-5 to TRBJ2-5, with 7 bases that match TRBD2. The tail of the sequence fits TRBJ2-7 better, so the J call may be wrong. Per the germline V gene, CDR1 is MNHEY and CDR2 is SVGAGI. The CDR3 consists of 14 residues. The CDR3 sequence is CASSIDGLGAEQYF. CDR3 nucleotides: TGTGCCAGCAGTATCGACGGACTAGGGGCCGAGCAGTACTTC.

The chain joins TRBV5-1 to TRBJ2-1, with 10 bases matching TRBD2. CDR1 and CDR2 from the germline V gene are SGHRS and YFSETQ. The CDR3 is 16 residues long. V dropped 4 bases and J dropped 9; count of bases not matched to a gene: 13. Written as DNA, the CDR3 is TGCGCCAGCAGCGATGGTCCACTAGCGGGAAGGAGTGAGCAGTTCTTC. Translation gives CASSDGPLAGRSEQFF.

The chain has TRBV11-3 and TRBJ2-1; D possibly corresponds to TRBD1 (5 bases). Trimming took off 3 bases at V and 5 bases at J, with 11 bases between the two ends. This CDR3 has 14 amino acids. Per germline, CDR1 SGHNT and CDR2 YENEEA. CDR3 loop: CASSLGQGNNEQFF. DNA of the CDR3: TGTGCCAGCAGCTTGGGGCAGGGAAACAATGAGCAGTTCTTC.

CDR3 residues: CASSLEQANYEQYF. The CDR3 DNA reads as TGTGCCAGCAGTTTAGAGCAGGCTAACTACGAGCAGTACTTC. The chain carries TRBV28 and TRBJ2-7; no firm D call. This CDR3 spans 14 amino acids. The V gene's germline CDR1 is MDHEN and CDR2 SYDVKM. Deletions cut 2 bases from V and 3 bases from J, with 11 bases between.

The chain recombines TRBV28 with TRBJ2-3; the D is unclear. CDR3 length equals 15 residues. The V end was cut by 1 base, the J end by 0 bases, with 8 bases between. CDR1 MDHEN and CDR2 SYDVKM come from the germline V gene. The CDR3: CASSLLSRSTDTQYF. As DNA, the CDR3 is TGTGCCAGCAGTTTATTATCTAGGAGCACAGATACGCAGTATTTT.

The chain recombines TRBV5-1 with TRBJ2-5, with 10 bases that match TRBD2. The germline V gene encodes CDR1 SGHRS and CDR2 YFSETQ. J lost 1 base, V lost 5 bases, and 11 bases had no gene match. The CDR3 covers 17 residues. CDR3 bases: TGCGCCAGCAGACTCTACGGACTAGCGGATCTCCAAGAGACCCAGTACTTC. It is translated as CASRLYGLADLQETQYF.

The rearrangement links TRBV6-6 to TRBJ2-2, with 7 bases lining up with TRBD2. Germline trimming cut 5 bases from V and 3 bases from J; bases unmatched to any gene: 6. Germline values: CDR1 MNHNY, CDR2 SVGAGI (reference sequence). This CDR3 contains 15 residues. CDR3 in DNA: TGTGCCAGCAGTCGAGGGACTACTGACACCGGGGAGCTGTTTTTT. Translating it yields CASSRGTTDTGELFF.

The gene calls are TRBV7-6 and TRBJ1-5; weak D call: TRBD1 (6 bases). V lost 2 bases, J lost 5 bases, and 13 bases lay in between. The CDR3 consists of 15 residues. Germline values: CDR1 SGHVS, CDR2 FNYEAQ. The CDR3 region is CASSLQTGPYQPQHF. CDR3 coding DNA: TGTGCCAGCAGCTTACAGACAGGTCCCTATCAGCCCCAGCATTTT. Looking up the rest from reference TRBV7-6 and TRBJ1-5 gives the full variable domain: GAGVSQSPRYKVTKRGQDVALRCDPISGHVSLYWYRQALGQGPEFLTYFNYEAQQDKSGLPNDRFSAERPEGSISTLTIQRTEQRDSAMYRCASSLQTGPYQPQHFGDGTRLSIL.

This clone was found a few times. The chain employs TRBV2 and TRBJ2-7; 7 nucleotides match TRBD1. The CDR3 contains 13 residues. The V gene's germline CDR1 is SNHLY and CDR2 FYNNEI. Germline trimming cut 4 bases from V and 2 bases from J; bases unmatched to any gene: 2. For the CDR3, the DNA is TGTGCCAGCAGTGTGGGACAGACCTACGAGCAGTACTTC. This translates into CASSVGQTYEQYF.

This clone was observed many times. Distinct nucleotide sequences in the sample also encode this CDR3. The chain joins TRBV9 to TRBJ1-1; tentative D call: TRBD1 (6 bases). The germline gives CDR1 SGDLS, CDR2 YYNGEE. This CDR3 is 13 amino acids long. The V end was cut by 0 bases, the J end by 5 bases, with 8 bases between. The CDR3 reads CASSVGGQTEAFF. CDR3 coding DNA: TGTGCCAGCAGCGTAGGGGGGCAGACTGAAGCTTTCTTT.